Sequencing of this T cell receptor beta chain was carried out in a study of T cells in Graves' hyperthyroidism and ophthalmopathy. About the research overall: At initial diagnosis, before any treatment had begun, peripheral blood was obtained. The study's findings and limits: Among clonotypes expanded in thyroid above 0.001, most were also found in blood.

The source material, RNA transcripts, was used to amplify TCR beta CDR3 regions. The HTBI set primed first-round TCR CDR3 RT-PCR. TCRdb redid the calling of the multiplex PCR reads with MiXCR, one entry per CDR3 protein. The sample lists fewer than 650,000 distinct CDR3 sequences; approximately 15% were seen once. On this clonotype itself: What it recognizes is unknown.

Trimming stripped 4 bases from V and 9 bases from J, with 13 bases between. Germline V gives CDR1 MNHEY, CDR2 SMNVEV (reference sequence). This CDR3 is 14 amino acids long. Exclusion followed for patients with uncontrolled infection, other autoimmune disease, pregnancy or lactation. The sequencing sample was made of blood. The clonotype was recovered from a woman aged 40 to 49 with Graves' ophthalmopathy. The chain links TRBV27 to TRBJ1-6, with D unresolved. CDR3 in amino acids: CASSSPLRRSPLHF. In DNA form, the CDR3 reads TGTGCCAGCAGTTCCCCCCTCCGACGTTCACCCCTCCACTTT.